This T cell receptor beta chain was identified in a study of control samples from healthy donors and cancer patients. The CDR3 sequence is 12 residues long. Between the trimmed V and J ends, which lost 6 bases and 3 bases, there was a span of 5 bases. Germline V gene data show CDR1 as MGHRA and CDR2 as YSYEKL. Repertoires were generated with immunoSEQ multiplex PCR, while TCRdb's copy carries only in-frame clones and drops some. The sample has approximately 52,000 clones, around 95% seen once. The receptor comes from a woman between 18 and 29 years old in good health. The V call is TRBV4-1, the J call TRBJ2-2; the D gene is possibly TRBD1 (5 bases). The sample comprised blood. In DNA, the CDR3 is TGCGCCAGCAGGGGGCACACCGGGGAGCTGTTTTTT. Translated, it gives CASRGHTGELFF.